This T cell receptor (beta chain) derives from a study of cytotoxic CD8 clonotypes in ibrutinib-treated CLL. Cryopreserved PBMCs provided roughly 2 micrograms of genomic DNA for the TCR beta libraries. Depths of 1 in 200,000 to 1 in 1 million T cells were the sequencing target. Sequencing was performed with immunoSEQ multiplex PCR; in TCRdb, only in-frame clones are kept and a portion is missing. The sample holds 270,000 or so clones; less than 85% are singletons and the top ten take about 5.3%. Sequencing was performed on PBMCs, taken at disease progression, from a patient treated with ibrutinib. The clonotype originates from a human donor with chronic lymphocytic leukemia.

The DNA of the CDR3 is TGTGCCAGCAGTGCCCGACAGGGGGCCTACGAGCAGTACTTC. Residues: CASSARQGAYEQYF. The J gene is TRBJ2-7, the V gene TRBV6-1, with 9 nucleotides matching TRBD1. CDR1 is MNHNS and CDR2 is SASEGT in the germline V gene. This CDR3 region has 14 residues. V lost 4 bases to trimming and J lost 2 bases; unmatched junction nucleotides: 3.